This T cell receptor beta chain emerged from a study of cytomegalovirus exposure and HLA in healthy donors. The study, taken as a whole, reports: Confirmation was obtained in vitro that a few CMV-associated chains are specific for CMV antigens. Among donors in an Asian-associated ancestry cluster, a later analysis reportedly found fewer N-insertions than the approximately 670-donor mean. According to reports, the classifier identified cytomegalovirus status with high specificity and sensitivity.

A note on this clone: Its antigen is unknown.

Germline CDR1 and CDR2: SGHRS and YFSETQ. The length of the CDR3 is 14 residues. Trimming removed 4 bases from V and 4 bases from J, with 9 bases in between. PCR was performed using 60 Vbeta and 13 Jbeta primers. Method: immunoSEQ multiplex PCR; TCRdb's copy keeps in-frame clones and lacks some. This sample has 100,000 to 150,000 clones; around 78% occur once, and the top ten carry 1.8%. Donors in the study were healthy people who gave bone marrow. This sequence originates from a woman aged 40 to 49 in good health and CMV-seronegative. The chain combines TRBV5-1 with TRBJ1-6; no reliable D call. Sequencing input: PBMCs. The CDR3: CASSPGGYNSPLHF. Written as DNA, the CDR3 is TGCGCCAGCAGCCCCGGCGGGTATAATTCACCCCTCCACTTT.